This entry concerns a single T cell receptor beta chain. The ends were cut back, 3 bases at V and 4 bases at J, with 9 bases in the middle. The CDR3 covers 13 residues. The germline gives CDR1 SGHTA, CDR2 FQGNSA. As handled by the study authors: Scientists estimated how many nucleated cells there were by amplifying reference gene primers. Clones were sequenced by immunoSEQ multiplex PCR, and TCRdb holds only the in-frame ones, with some missing. D and trimming come from the DNA, and the V and J calls and clone size come from that table. The table has more than 45,000 clones, approximately 86% seen once. The data derive from a study of blood T cell repertoires in COVID-19. Across the whole study: Sources were T cells, B-cell-depleted T cells, or PBMCs; the material itself was cDNA or gDNA.

The TCR originated in an elderly woman with acute or convalescent COVID-19. Sequenced material: peripheral blood. The chain has TRBV7-2 and TRBJ1-2, with no clear D. The CDR3 DNA follows: TGTGCCAGCAGCTTTACAGTGGTCTATGGCTACACCTTC. Residues: CASSFTVVYGYTF.